The 23 T cell receptor beta chains below all came from one sample that was sequenced in a study of blood T cell repertoires in COVID-19. Profiling relied on immunoSEQ multiplex PCR, and the TCRdb table lists in-frame clones only, not all of them. Of 150,000 to 160,000 clones listed, just under 85% are singletons. The sequencing input was peripheral blood. These receptors all come from a woman aged 60-75 years with acute or convalescent COVID-19.

The chain uses TRBV30 and TRBJ1-6; D is undetermined. This CDR3 has 15 residues. The V gene's germline CDR1 is GTSNPN and CDR2 SVGIG (reference sequence). Trimming stripped 0 bases from V and 2 bases from J, with 8 bases between. CDR3 in DNA: TGTGCCTGGAGTGTTGGGAGGCCCTATAATTCACCCCTCCACTTT. Translated: CAWSVGRPYNSPLHF. Full variable domain (outside the CDR3, taken from reference TRBV30 and TRBJ1-6): SQTIHQWPATLVQPVGSPLSLECTVEGTSNPNLYWYRQAAGRGLQLLFYSVGIGQISSEVPQNLSASRPQDRQFILSSKKLLLSDSGFYLCAWSVGRPYNSPLHFGNGTRLTVT.

The V call is TRBV27, the J call TRBJ2-5; 10 bases map to TRBD2. After removal of 6 bases from V and 5 bases from J, the junction contained 6 bases not matched to a gene. There are 14 residues in the CDR3. Germline lookup yields CDR1 MNHEY and CDR2 SMNVEV (reference sequence). As DNA, the CDR3 is TGTGCCAGCAGGAGCGGGGGGGCTGTTGAGACCCAGTACTTC. This encodes CASRSGGAVETQYF.

The V gene is TRBV30, the J gene TRBJ2-1; 9 positions agree with TRBD2. This CDR3 is 18 amino acids long. The ends lost 2 bases at V and 0 bases at J; junction bases unmatched: 11. The germline V gene has CDR1 GTSNPN and CDR2 SVGIG (reference sequence). CDR3 amino acids: CAWSRGSGGPSSYNEQFF. CDR3 DNA: TGTGCCTGGAGTAGGGGTAGCGGGGGCCCCAGCTCCTACAATGAGCAGTTCTTC. Drawing the rest from reference TRBV30 and TRBJ2-1, the complete variable domain is SQTIHQWPATLVQPVGSPLSLECTVEGTSNPNLYWYRQAAGRGLQLLFYSVGIGQISSEVPQNLSASRPQDRQFILSSKKLLLSDSGFYLCAWSRGSGGPSSYNEQFFGPGTRLTVL.

This rearrangement joins TRBV3-1 (or the pseudogene TRBV3-2) to TRBJ1-1, with a tentative D call TRBD1 (5 bases). Germline assignment: CDR1 LGHDT and CDR2 YNNKEL (reference sequence). V was cut by 8 bases and J by 0 bases, with 16 bases left in between. This CDR3 contains 15 residues. The CDR3 here is CASSEGVGVNTEAFF. The CDR3 DNA sequence: TGTGCCAGCTCAGAAGGGGTAGGCGTGAACACTGAAGCTTTCTTT.

This CDR3 reads CASSLQGSYYVNTEAFF. The DNA for the CDR3 is TGCGCCAGCAGCTTGCAGGGGAGCTACTACGTGAACACTGAAGCTTTCTTT. The gene calls are TRBV5-1 and TRBJ1-1, with TRBD1 as a possible D gene (6 bases). Germline values: CDR1 SGHRS, CDR2 YFSETQ. CDR3 size: 17 residues. The germline V and J ends were trimmed by 1 base and 0 bases, with 16 bases remaining between them.

The chain recombines TRBV11-2 with TRBJ1-1; 7 bases are a match to TRBD1. The V gene's germline CDR1 is SGHAT and CDR2 FQNNGV. V lost 1 base and J lost 1; bases outside the gene matches: 3. CDR3 length: 15 amino acids. The CDR3 nucleotides are TGTGCCAGCAGCTTAGTGAGGACAGGGAACACTGAAGCTTTCTTT. It is translated as CASSLVRTGNTEAFF.

J is TRBJ2-2 and V is TRBV7-3, with TRBD2 matching 10 bases. This CDR3 has 16 residues. V shed 1 base, J shed 5 bases, and the junction held 4 bases outside the gene matches. Germline V gene data show CDR1 as SGHTA and CDR2 as FQGTGA. The CDR3 bases are TGTGCCAGCAGCTTAATAGCGGGGGGTCAGACCGGGGAGCTGTTTTTT. As protein: CASSLIAGGQTGELFF. The whole variable domain, remainder taken from reference TRBV7-3 and TRBJ2-2, is GAGVSQTPSNKVTEKGKYVELRCDPISGHTALYWYRQSLGQGPEFLIYFQGTGAADDSGLPNDRFFAVRPEGSVSTLKIQRTERGDSAVYLCASSLIAGGQTGELFFGEGSRLTVL.

The genes are TRBV5-6 and TRBJ1-2, with TRBD1 identical over 8 bases. The junction had 8 bases not matched to a gene; V was cut back by 4 bases and J by 3 bases. Per germline, CDR1 SGHDT and CDR2 YYEEEE. The CDR3 extends over 15 amino acids. CDR3 amino acids: CASSPTGGRYYGYTF. The CDR3 DNA reads TGTGCCAGCAGCCCCACAGGGGGTCGGTACTATGGCTACACCTTC.

V is TRBV10-3 and J is TRBJ1-2, with TRBD1 matching over 7 bases. The CDR3 runs to 16 residues. Losses at the gene ends were 2 bases for V and 0 bases for J; bases not matched to a gene: 6. Germline V CDR1 and CDR2: ENHRY, SYGVKD. The chain's CDR3 is CAISERAGGSNYGYTF. CDR3 DNA: TGTGCCATCAGTGAGAGGGCAGGGGGATCTAACTATGGCTACACCTTC.

The chain recombines TRBV12-3 or TRBV12-4 with TRBJ1-5; D is unclear. V was cut by 6 bases and J by 7 bases, with 10 bases left in between. The CDR3 totals 12 residues. Written as DNA, the CDR3 is TGTGCCAGCAGCCCCGGTCCCCAGCCCCAGCATTTT. It encodes CASSPGPQPQHF.

This clone was detected a few times. The J gene is TRBJ1-2, the V gene TRBV5-1, with a weak D call TRBD1 (6 bases). This CDR3 region has 13 residues. The germline V gene encodes CDR1 SGHRS and CDR2 YFSETQ. Trimming shortened V by 4 bases and J by 8 bases, and 15 bases separated the two germline ends. The CDR3 sequence is CASSRQDPRGYTF. The CDR3 nucleotides are TGCGCCAGCAGCAGACAGGACCCCCGCGGCTACACCTTC.

The chain combines TRBV6-1 with TRBJ2-2; TRBD2 matches at 11 bases. The CDR3 sequence is 17 residues long. Germline V CDR1 and CDR2: MNHNS, SASEGT. The trim removed 4 bases at V and 4 bases at J, leaving 8 bases unmatched. CDR3 in DNA: TGTGCCAGCAGTGGGAGGAATCTAGCGGGGGGCACCGGGGAGCTGTTTTTT. It is translated as CASSGRNLAGGTGELFF.

The rearrangement uses TRBV28 and TRBJ1-4; the match to TRBD1 covers 12 bases. The J segment lost 8 bases and the V segment lost 7 bases, leaving 11 bases of the junction unmatched. The CDR3 totals 16 residues. Germline V CDR1 and CDR2: MDHEN, SYDVKM. The CDR3 DNA sequence: TGTGCCAGCACCCCCCCGGGACAGGGGGCAACGGAAAAACTGTTTTTT. This codes for CASTPPGQGATEKLFF.

V gene TRBV5-1 combines with J gene TRBJ1-1; no reliable D call. The CDR3 loop spans 15 amino acids. Germline loops: CDR1 SGHRS, CDR2 YFSETQ. Deletions cut 2 bases from V and 0 bases from J, with 11 bases between. CDR3 in DNA: TGCGCCAGCAGCTTCTCCGACACCCTGAACACTGAAGCTTTCTTT. Translated, it gives CASSFSDTLNTEAFF.

V gene TRBV19 combines with J gene TRBJ1-2; perhaps TRBD1 as D (6 bases). V shed 3 bases and J shed 2 bases, with 10 bases lying between them. CDR1 LNHDA and CDR2 SQIVND come from the germline V gene (reference sequence). CDR3 length equals 14 residues. This CDR3 reads CASSIAGENYGYTF. Written as DNA, the CDR3 is TGTGCCAGTAGTATCGCAGGGGAGAACTATGGCTACACCTTC.

There are a few counts of this clone. The rearrangement uses TRBV18 and TRBJ1-6; 9 nucleotides align to TRBD1. CDR1 is KGHSH, CDR2 LQKENI, per germline. This CDR3 has 15 residues. V was pared by 1 base and J by 8 bases, with 3 bases of the junction left unmatched. CDR3 in amino acids: CASSPLGQGYSPLHF. For the CDR3, the DNA is TGTGCCAGCTCACCACTGGGACAGGGCTATTCACCCCTCCACTTT. The full variable domain, completed using reference TRBV18 and TRBJ1-6, is NAGVMQNPRHLVRRRGQEARLRCSPMKGHSHVYWYRQLPEEGLKFMVYLQKENIIDESGMPKERFSAEFPKEGPSILRIQQVVRGDSAAYFCASSPLGQGYSPLHFGNGTRLTVT.

The chain uses TRBV2 and TRBJ2-5, with TRBD2 matching over 8 bases. Looked up from germline, CDR1 is SNHLY and CDR2 is FYNNEI. The junction had 8 bases not matched to a gene; V was cut back by 8 bases and J by 0 bases. This CDR3 contains 15 residues. The CDR3 bases are TGTGCCAGCTTCAAGCCGGGGGGGTACCAAGAGACCCAGTACTTC. Translating gives CASFKPGGYQETQYF.

There are a few counts of this clone. The chain has TRBV29-1 and TRBJ1-5; perhaps TRBD1 as D (6 bases). V lost 2 bases and J lost 9, with 14 bases in between. The length of the CDR3 is 13 residues. Germline loops: CDR1 SQVTM, CDR2 ANQGSEA. In DNA form, the CDR3 reads TGCAGCGTTGAATTACAGGGCTCTGGGCCCCAGCATTTT. This codes for CSVELQGSGPQHF.

This clone appeared once. CDR3 in amino acids: CASSQGTSGGWGYF. CDR3 bases: TGTGCCAGCAGCCAGGGGACTAGCGGGGGCTGGGGGTATTTT. This chain links TRBV3-1 (or the pseudogene TRBV3-2) with TRBJ2-3; 14 nucleotides align to TRBD2. CDR3 length equals 14 residues. V trimming: 3 bases; J trimming: 14 bases; junction bases outside the gene matches: 7. Germline V lookup: CDR1 LGHDT, CDR2 YNNKEL (reference sequence).

The chain links TRBV27 to TRBJ1-1, with 7 bases identical to TRBD1. The CDR3 covers 14 residues. Looked up from germline, CDR1 is MNHEY and CDR2 is SMNVEV (reference sequence). V shed 2 bases and J 1 base; nucleotides not matched to a gene: 1. DNA of the CDR3: TGTGCCAGCAGTTTAGCAGGGGGGAACACTGAAGCTTTCTTT. Its translation: CASSLAGGNTEAFF.

The chain combines TRBV7-9 with TRBJ2-3; a weak D match, TRBD1 (5 bases). The V gene lost 6 bases and the J gene lost 5 bases, with 9 bases spanning the gap. The CDR3 is 12 amino acids. From germline, CDR1 is SEHNR and CDR2 FQNEAQ (reference sequence). The CDR3 loop reads CASSLREDTQYF. DNA of the CDR3: TGTGCCAGCAGTCTCAGGGAAGATACGCAGTATTTT.

V is TRBV5-1 and J is TRBJ2-4; perhaps TRBD1 as D (5 bases). Germline lookup yields CDR1 SGHRS and CDR2 YFSETQ. CDR3 length: 16 residues. V gave up 3 bases and J gave up 2 bases, with 15 bases separating them. For the CDR3, the DNA is TGCGCCAGCAGCTCGACAGTCTCAGGCACCAAAAACATTCAGTACTTC. Residues: CASSSTVSGTKNIQYF.

The gene calls are TRBV9 and TRBJ1-4; no clear D gene. V was cut by 0 bases and J by 8 bases, with 11 bases left in between. The V gene's germline CDR1 is SGDLS and CDR2 YYNGEE. This CDR3 has 14 amino acids. This CDR3 is CASSVGTAYEKLFF. In nucleotides, the CDR3 is TGTGCCAGCAGCGTAGGTACTGCTTACGAAAAACTGTTTTTT.